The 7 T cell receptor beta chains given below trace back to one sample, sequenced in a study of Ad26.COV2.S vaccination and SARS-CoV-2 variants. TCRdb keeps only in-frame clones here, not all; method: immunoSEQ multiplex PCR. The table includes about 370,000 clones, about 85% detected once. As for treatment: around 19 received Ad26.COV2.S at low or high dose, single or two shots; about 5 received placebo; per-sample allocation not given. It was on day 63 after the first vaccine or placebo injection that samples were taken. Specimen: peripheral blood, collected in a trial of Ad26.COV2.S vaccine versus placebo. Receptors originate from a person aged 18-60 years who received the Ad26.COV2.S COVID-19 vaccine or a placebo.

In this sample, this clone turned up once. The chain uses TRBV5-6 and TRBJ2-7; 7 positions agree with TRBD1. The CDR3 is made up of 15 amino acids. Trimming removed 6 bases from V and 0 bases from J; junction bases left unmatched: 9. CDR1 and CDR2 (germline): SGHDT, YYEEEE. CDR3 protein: CASNLRQGPSYEQYF. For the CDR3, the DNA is TGTGCCAGCAATTTGAGACAGGGACCCTCCTACGAGCAGTACTTC.

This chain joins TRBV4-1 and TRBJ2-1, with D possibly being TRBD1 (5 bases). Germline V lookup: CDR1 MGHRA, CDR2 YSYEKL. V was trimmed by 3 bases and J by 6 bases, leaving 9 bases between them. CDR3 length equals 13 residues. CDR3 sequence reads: CASSHLGLNEQFF. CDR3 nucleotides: TGCGCCAGCAGCCACTTGGGGCTCAATGAGCAGTTCTTC.

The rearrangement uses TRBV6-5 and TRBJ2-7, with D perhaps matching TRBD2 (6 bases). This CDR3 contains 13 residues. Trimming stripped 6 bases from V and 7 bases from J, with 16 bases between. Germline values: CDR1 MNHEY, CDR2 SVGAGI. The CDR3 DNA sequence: TGTGCCAGCAGCGCGGGGACCTCGTTTGAGCAGTACTTC. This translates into CASSAGTSFEQYF.

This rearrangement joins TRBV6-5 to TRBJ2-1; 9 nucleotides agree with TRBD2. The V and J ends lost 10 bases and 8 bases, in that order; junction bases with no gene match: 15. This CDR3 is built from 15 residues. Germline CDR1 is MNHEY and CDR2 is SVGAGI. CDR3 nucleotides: TGTGCCACCCGACCTAGCGGGGAGGCGGGGGATGAGCAGTTCTTC. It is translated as CATRPSGEAGDEQFF.

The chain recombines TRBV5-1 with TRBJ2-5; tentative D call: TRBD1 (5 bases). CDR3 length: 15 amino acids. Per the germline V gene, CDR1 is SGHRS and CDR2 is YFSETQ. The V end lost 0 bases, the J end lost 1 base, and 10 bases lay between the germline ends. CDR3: CASSLVGQSQETQYF. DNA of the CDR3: TGCGCCAGCAGCTTGGTGGGGCAGTCCCAAGAGACCCAGTACTTC.

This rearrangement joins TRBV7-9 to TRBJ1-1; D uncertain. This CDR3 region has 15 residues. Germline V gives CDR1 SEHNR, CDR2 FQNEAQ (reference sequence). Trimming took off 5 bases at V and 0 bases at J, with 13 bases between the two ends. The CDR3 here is CASSLETLMNTEAFF. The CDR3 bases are TGTGCCAGCAGCCTCGAGACACTCATGAACACTGAAGCTTTCTTT.

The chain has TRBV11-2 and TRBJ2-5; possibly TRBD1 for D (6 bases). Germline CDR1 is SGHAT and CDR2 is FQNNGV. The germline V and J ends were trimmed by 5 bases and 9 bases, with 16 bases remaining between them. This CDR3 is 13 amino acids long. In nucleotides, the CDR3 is TGTGCCAGCAGCCCCCAGGGGTTGGGGGCCCAGTACTTC. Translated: CASSPQGLGAQYF.